Only one count was recorded for the clone carrying this T cell receptor beta chain. The sample originates from a study of CD8 T cells in Susac syndrome. TCR beta sequencing covered blood CD8+ and CD4+ T cells. Healthy donors were controls matched for age and sex. Negative isolation was used for CD8+ and CD4+ T cells, and FACS enrichment was applied to TEMRA cells. cDNA came from roughly 0.47 to 1 ug RNA primed by random hexamers. An immunoSEQ multiplex PCR amplified TCR beta CDR3 over 54 Vbeta and 13 Jbeta. Via MiXCR, TCRdb re-called the immunoSEQ multiplex PCR reads, giving one row per CDR3 protein. The sample has about 60,000 distinct CDR3 sequences, around nine tenths seen once. Looked up from germline, CDR1 is LGHNA and CDR2 is YSLEER. The CDR3 runs to 14 residues. Between the trimmed V and J ends, which lost 0 bases and 6 bases, there was a span of 12 bases.

This TCR was sampled from a human donor in good health. The gene calls are TRBV4-3 and TRBJ2-7, with a weak D call TRBD1 (5 bases). Sequencing was done on a sample of CD8+ T cells from PBMCs. The CDR3 sequence is CASSQDETGSEQYF. The DNA of the CDR3 is TGCGCCAGCAGCCAAGACGAAACAGGTTCCGAGCAGTACTTC.